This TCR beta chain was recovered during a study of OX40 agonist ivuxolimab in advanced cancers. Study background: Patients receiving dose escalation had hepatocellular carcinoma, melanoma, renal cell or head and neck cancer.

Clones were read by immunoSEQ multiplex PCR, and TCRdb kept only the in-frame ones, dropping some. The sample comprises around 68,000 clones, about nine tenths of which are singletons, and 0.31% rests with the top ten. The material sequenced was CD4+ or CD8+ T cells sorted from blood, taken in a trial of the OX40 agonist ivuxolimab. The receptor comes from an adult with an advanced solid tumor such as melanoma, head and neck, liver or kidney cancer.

The CDR3 DNA is TGTGCCAGCAGCCGGGGACTACCGACCTACGAGCAGTACTTC. Its translation: CASSRGLPTYEQYF. This sequence joins TRBV5-4 and TRBJ2-7, with 7 bases matching TRBD2. Germline trimming cut 4 bases from V and 2 bases from J; bases unmatched to any gene: 6. The CDR3 loop spans 14 amino acids. CDR1 and CDR2 from the germline V gene are SGHNT and YYREEE (reference sequence).